Below, one T cell receptor beta chain is given with its context. Relative to the germline gene, one junction end is altered; a read error may explain this. This specimen comes from a study of CD8+CD57+ T cells in acquired aplastic anemia. Profiling of TCR beta VDJ combinations and CDR3 sequences used genomic DNA as template. One entry per CDR3 protein results from TCRdb running MiXCR on the reads. Of roughly 420,000 distinct CDR3 sequences listed, about 70% are singletons. This CDR3 is 13 amino acids long. CDR1 and CDR2 (germline): SGHTA, FQGNSA. The clonotype originates from a human donor in good health, serving as a control. The specimen was sorted CD4+, CD8+, or CD8+CD57+ T cells (not recorded which) from PBMCs. This chain joins TRBV7-2 and TRBJ1-2, with D hard to call. The CDR3 here is CASSVGEVYGYTF. The CDR3 DNA is TGTGCCAGCAGCGTAGGCGAGGTCTATGGTTATACGTTC.